The 18 T cell receptor beta chains in this list originate from one sample, sequenced in a study of T cell responses to AZD1222 COVID-19 vaccine. The assay was immunoSEQ multiplex PCR, and TCRdb's table has in-frame clones only and misses some. The sample shows approximately 120,000 clones, roughly 88% of them seen only once. Specimen: peripheral blood, collected on day 0 of MenACWY control vaccination. The origin of the receptors is an adult in good health.

The rearrangement joins TRBV7-6 to TRBJ1-2, with D possibly being TRBD1 (5 bases). Germline CDR1 reads SGHVS; CDR2 reads FNYEAQ. Between the trimmed V and J ends, which lost 0 bases and 6 bases, there was a span of 11 bases. The CDR3 covers 14 residues. CDR3 region: CASSLAGRVNGYTF. For the CDR3, the DNA is TGTGCCAGCAGCTTAGCGGGCAGGGTCAATGGCTACACCTTC.

The rearrangement links TRBV21-1 to TRBJ1-5. TRBV21-1 is marked as a pseudogene. The CDR3 consists of 18 residues. The CDR3 sequence is CASSKEFRGQYSNQPQHF. DNA for the CDR3: TGTGCCAGCAGCAAAGAGTTCCGGGGGCAATATAGCAATCAGCCCCAGCATTTT.

This chain connects TRBV4-3 to TRBJ1-4; D is uncertain. V was trimmed by 0 bases and J by 4 bases, leaving 9 bases between them. CDR1 is LGHNA, CDR2 YSLEER, per germline. The CDR3 runs to 15 residues. CDR3 sequence (DNA): TGCGCCAGCAGCCAAGACCCGATTCTTAATGAAAAACTGTTTTTT. This encodes CASSQDPILNEKLFF.

This clone has a single count. The chain couples TRBV3-1 (or the pseudogene TRBV3-2) to TRBJ2-5; D is unresolved. The CDR3 contains 15 residues. The germline V gene encodes CDR1 LGHDT and CDR2 YNNKEL (reference sequence). Between the trimmed V and J ends, which lost 2 bases and 2 bases, there was a span of 12 bases. DNA of the CDR3: TGTGCCAGCAGCCAAAGGGCTTTCGGACAAGAGACCCAGTACTTC. This encodes CASSQRAFGQETQYF.

The chain uses TRBV10-2 and TRBJ2-7, with D possibly TRBD2 on 5 matching bases. The CDR3 totals 14 residues. Germline-derived CDR1 and CDR2 are WSHSY and SAAADI. Trimming shortened V by 2 bases and J by 2 bases, and 10 bases separated the two germline ends. The CDR3 loop reads CASSEAGKTYEQYF. The CDR3 DNA reads TGCGCCAGCAGTGAGGCCGGGAAAACCTACGAGCAGTACTTC.

The rearrangement links TRBV11-1 to TRBJ2-1; 10 bases match TRBD2. The CDR3 contains 15 residues. Germline lookup yields CDR1 SGHAT and CDR2 FQDESV (reference sequence). J was trimmed by 0 bases and V by 5 bases; bases with no gene match: 1. The CDR3 loop reads CASSPSGSSYNEQFF. The CDR3 DNA is TGTGCCAGCAGCCCTAGCGGGAGCTCCTACAATGAGCAGTTCTTC.

The chain is built from TRBV24-1 and TRBJ2-1, with no clear D. This CDR3 region has 13 residues. V was trimmed by 3 bases and J by 8 bases, leaving 10 bases between them. Germline V gene data show CDR1 as KGHDR and CDR2 as SFDVKD. CDR3 in DNA: TGTGCCACCAGTGATGGGCAACTCGATGAGCAGTTCTTC. This sequence encodes CATSDGQLDEQFF.

This chain joins TRBV5-1 and TRBJ1-2; 7 bases map to TRBD1. V lost 4 bases to trimming and J lost 3 bases; unmatched junction nucleotides: 6. The CDR3 length is 14 residues. CDR1 is SGHRS and CDR2 is YFSETQ in the germline V gene. CDR3 sequence: CASSRQGPDYGYTF. The CDR3 DNA is TGCGCCAGCAGCCGACAGGGCCCGGACTATGGCTACACCTTC.

The table lists this clone with a count of one. This chain joins TRBV27 and TRBJ1-6; TRBD1 aligns across 8 bases. From germline, CDR1 is MNHEY and CDR2 SMNVEV (reference sequence). The CDR3 spans 18 residues. V shed 2 bases, J shed 5 bases, and the junction held 11 bases outside the gene matches. DNA of the CDR3: TGTGCCAGCAGTTTAGGATCCCAGGCGACAGGGGATAATTCACCCCTCCACTTT. This encodes CASSLGSQATGDNSPLHF.

The J gene is TRBJ1-1, the V gene TRBV6-2 or TRBV6-3; the match to TRBD1 covers 11 bases. Trimming removed 3 bases from V and 1 base from J; junction bases left unmatched: 4. This CDR3 has 16 residues. The germline CDR1 and CDR2 sequences are MNHEY and SVGEGT. The CDR3 region is CASSYIGQGANTEAFF. In DNA form, the CDR3 reads TGTGCCAGCAGTTATATCGGACAGGGGGCGAACACTGAAGCTTTCTTT.

The chain couples TRBV7-3 to TRBJ1-1; D gene ambiguous. The CDR3 extends over 15 amino acids. V dropped 1 base and J dropped 0 bases, with 9 bases sitting between them. Germline CDR1 is SGHTA and CDR2 is FQGTGA. CDR3 in DNA: TGTGCCAGCAGCTTAATCCGGAACTTGAACACTGAAGCTTTCTTT. Translated, it gives CASSLIRNLNTEAFF.

This chain joins TRBV30 and TRBJ2-7; either TRBD1 or TRBD2 may supply D (5 bases each). V was clipped by 6 bases and J by 2 bases, with 14 bases between them. CDR3 length: 13 amino acids. Looked up from germline, CDR1 is GTSNPN and CDR2 is SVGIG (reference sequence). CDR3 bases: TGTGCCTGCGAGGGACGGCCGACCTACGAGCAGTACTTC. Translation: CACEGRPTYEQYF.

This chain uses TRBV28 with TRBJ1-3; 7 positions match TRBD1. Germline lookup yields CDR1 MDHEN and CDR2 SYDVKM. This CDR3 has 16 amino acids. With 6 bases clipped from V and 4 bases from J, the junction kept 12 bases outside the gene matches. CDR3: CASSSPAEDRGNTIYF. The CDR3 DNA sequence: TGTGCCAGCAGCAGCCCCGCGGAGGACAGGGGAAACACCATATATTTT.

The chain recombines TRBV4-2 with TRBJ1-2, with unresolved D. The germline gives CDR1 LGHNA, CDR2 YNFKEQ. CDR3 length: 15 residues. V was trimmed by 0 bases and J by 8 bases, leaving 16 bases between them. As DNA, the CDR3 is TGTGCCAGCAGCCAAGAAAGCCGCCCCAGGTACGGCTACACCTTC. Encoded protein: CASSQESRPRYGYTF.

The V gene is TRBV7-9, the J gene TRBJ1-1; D ambiguous. From germline, CDR1 is SEHNR and CDR2 FQNEAQ (reference sequence). V gave up 2 bases and J gave up 0 bases, with 4 bases separating them. CDR3 length equals 13 residues. The CDR3 DNA reads as TGTGCCAGCAGCTTACTCATGAACACTGAAGCTTTCTTT. It yields the protein CASSLLMNTEAFF.

The rearrangement joins TRBV28 to TRBJ1-1; the D is unclear. The germline gives CDR1 MDHEN, CDR2 SYDVKM. V was shortened by 5 bases and J by 8 bases, with 15 bases between the two germline ends. CDR3 length equals 13 residues. DNA for the CDR3: TGTGCCAGCAGTCCCAGTTTTTTGGGGGAAGCTTTCTTT. Protein: CASSPSFLGEAFF.

J is TRBJ2-5 and V is TRBV5-1; D is perhaps TRBD1 (7 bases). This CDR3 has 15 residues. V was cut by 4 bases and J by 2 bases, with 15 bases left in between. CDR1 and CDR2 from the germline V gene are SGHRS and YFSETQ. CDR3 sequence (DNA): TGCGCCAGCAGCATTGCGGGGACAGAACAAGAGACCCAGTACTTC. Its protein is CASSIAGTEQETQYF.

This clone was picked up a small number of times. This chain uses TRBV7-2 with TRBJ2-7; 13 nucleotides align to TRBD2. CDR3 length: 16 residues. Germline V CDR1 and CDR2: SGHTA, FQGNSA. The V and J ends lost 5 bases and 4 bases, in that order; junction bases with no gene match: 8. The CDR3 nucleotides read TGTGCCAGCAGCAGACGGACTAGCGGGAGCCCATACGAGCAGTACTTC. Its protein is CASSRRTSGSPYEQYF.